These 20 T cell receptor beta chains were sequenced from one sample in a study of long-term antiretroviral therapy in people with HIV. The libraries were made with immunoSEQ v3.0 at survey level. Sequencing was performed with immunoSEQ multiplex PCR; in TCRdb, only in-frame clones are kept and a portion is missing. The repertoire includes more than 15,000 clones, over 60% of them detected once, and around 15% sits in the top ten. Sequences were derived from unsorted PBMCs, sampled 2.9 years after starting antiretroviral therapy. Receptors were obtained from a woman in her 30s with HIV.

In its sample, this clone was seen once. The chain couples TRBV27 to TRBJ1-1; D is unclear. Germline assignment: CDR1 MNHEY and CDR2 SMNVEV (reference sequence). Trimming took 8 bases from V and 2 from J, leaving 12 bases between them. This CDR3 comprises 13 residues. CDR3 nucleotide sequence: TGTGCCAGCGGCAACGTGTTTAACACTGAAGCTTTCTTT. Translated, it gives CASGNVFNTEAFF.

This chain connects TRBV5-1 to TRBJ1-6; 7 nucleotides match TRBD1. The CDR3 extends over 17 amino acids. Germline V gene lookup returns CDR1 SGHRS and CDR2 YFSETQ. Germline trimming cut 4 bases from V and 0 bases from J; bases unmatched to any gene: 7. CDR3 in amino acids: CASSVGQATSYNSPLHF. Here the CDR3 DNA reads TGCGCCAGCAGCGTAGGACAGGCGACCTCCTATAATTCACCCCTCCACTTT.

The chain links TRBV13 to TRBJ2-3; 9 bases line up with TRBD1. From germline, CDR1 is PRHDT and CDR2 FYEKMQ (reference sequence). J was trimmed by 1 base and V by 5 bases; bases with no gene match: 4. The CDR3 length is 15 residues. In DNA form, the CDR3 reads TGTGCCAGCAGCCCAAGACAGGGGGGCACAGATACGCAGTATTTT. Residues: CASSPRQGGTDTQYF.

This rearrangement joins TRBV5-1 to TRBJ1-4; 8 bases map to TRBD1. The CDR3 runs 14 residues. Germline values: CDR1 SGHRS, CDR2 YFSETQ. V was pared by 4 bases and J by 7 bases, with 6 bases of the junction left unmatched. CDR3 DNA: TGCGCCAGCAGCGAACAGGGGGTTGGTGAAAAACTGTTTTTT. Residues: CASSEQGVGEKLFF.

This clone was seen only a few times. The genes are TRBV19 and TRBJ1-5; D gene ambiguous. Deletions cut 3 bases from V and 4 bases from J, with 10 bases between. This CDR3 is built from 14 residues. Germline CDR1 and CDR2: LNHDA and SQIVND (reference sequence). Written as DNA, the CDR3 is TGTGCCAGTAGTATCCCAGGCGGAAATCAGCCCCAGCATTTT. Amino acid sequence: CASSIPGGNQPQHF.

The chain combines TRBV6-1 with TRBJ2-7, with a weak D call TRBD2 (5 bases). Germline loops: CDR1 MNHNS, CDR2 SASEGT. CDR3 length equals 11 residues. V lost 4 bases and J 6 bases, leaving 7 bases between the germline ends. CDR3 loop: CASSAEGEQYV. CDR3 nucleotides: TGTGCCAGCAGTGCCGAGGGCGAGCAGTACGTC.

The chain uses TRBV5-5 and TRBJ1-1; 8 bases agree with TRBD1. This CDR3 has 17 residues. V lost 6 bases to trimming and J lost 3 bases; unmatched junction nucleotides: 16. CDR1 and CDR2 (germline): SGHKS, YYEKEE (reference sequence). The CDR3 protein is CASTLTGAPLYDTEAFF. As DNA, the CDR3 is TGTGCCAGCACACTGACAGGGGCGCCCCTCTATGACACTGAAGCTTTCTTT.

This clone has a handful of counts. V usage is TRBV14 and J usage is TRBJ2-5, with TRBD1 identical over 8 bases. The length of the CDR3 is 13 residues. V trimming: 4 bases; J trimming: 5 bases; junction bases outside the gene matches: 3. CDR1 and CDR2 from the germline V gene are SGHDN and FVKESK. The CDR3 spells CASSPTGVETQYF. The DNA of the CDR3 is TGTGCCAGCAGCCCGACAGGGGTGGAGACCCAGTACTTC.

The V gene is TRBV9, the J gene TRBJ2-3, with 8 bases identical to TRBD1. From germline, CDR1 is SGDLS and CDR2 YYNGEE. Trimming removed 4 bases from V and 2 bases from J; junction bases left unmatched: 12. The CDR3 is made up of 17 amino acids. The CDR3 region has the DNA TGTGCCAGCAGCCCTCTCCCCCGGACAGGGCTCACAGATACGCAGTATTTT. This gives the protein CASSPLPRTGLTDTQYF.

V and J are TRBV6-5 and TRBJ2-1; D is unclear. The CDR3 runs to 12 residues. Trimming shortened V by 6 bases and J by 6 bases, and 9 bases separated the two germline ends. The germline V gene encodes CDR1 MNHEY and CDR2 SVGAGI. CDR3 sequence: CASSPDFNEQFF. In nucleotides, the CDR3 is TGTGCCAGCAGCCCTGACTTCAATGAGCAGTTCTTC.

The chain combines TRBV10-3 with TRBJ2-5; no definite D call. The CDR3 extends over 12 amino acids. Trimming pared 4 bases from V and 1 base from J, leaving 4 bases between. Germline lookup yields CDR1 ENHRY and CDR2 SYGVKD. DNA of the CDR3: TGTGCCATCAGTGTAAGCCAAGAGACCCAGTACTTC. This codes for CAISVSQETQYF.

The genes are TRBV6-1 and TRBJ2-7, with TRBD1 identical over 8 bases. CDR3 length equals 16 residues. The germline CDR1 and CDR2 sequences are MNHNS and SASEGT. V was pared by 3 bases and J by 4 bases, with 11 bases of the junction left unmatched. CDR3 bases: TGTGCCAGCAGTGAGTCCGACGGGACAGGTTTTTACGAGCAGTACGTC. Protein sequence: CASSESDGTGFYEQYV.

V gene TRBV6-1 combines with J gene TRBJ2-7; D not certain. The CDR3 consists of 11 residues. Germline V gene data show CDR1 as MNHNS and CDR2 as SASEGT. Trimming removed 7 bases at V and 2 bases at J, with 6 bases between. This chain's CDR3 is CASITPYEQYV. CDR3 DNA: TGTGCCAGCATCACTCCCTACGAGCAGTACGTC.

This rearrangement joins TRBV11-1 to TRBJ2-6, with 9 bases matching TRBD2. Germline CDR1 SGHAT, CDR2 FQDESV (reference sequence). The length of the CDR3 is 17 residues. V lost 3 bases and J lost 3; bases outside the gene matches: 6. The DNA for the CDR3 is TGTGCCAGCAGCTTGGCGGGGGGGAGTGGTGGGGCCAACGTCCTGACTTTC. Translating gives CASSLAGGSGGANVLTF.

This clone appeared a single time. For the CDR3, the DNA is TGTGCCAGCAGCTTAGTGGAGGGTTCGACTGAAGCTTTCTTT. Translation gives CASSLVEGSTEAFF. The rearrangement links TRBV7-6 to TRBJ1-1, with D unclear. Germline CDR1 SGHVS, CDR2 FNYEAQ. Trimming cost V 1 base and J 5 bases, with 11 bases left between them. The CDR3 is 14 residues long.

This clone was observed a handful of times. CDR3 region: CSATEEGGYTF. The CDR3 DNA reads TGCAGTGCCACCGAGGAGGGGGGCTACACCTTC. The V call is TRBV20-1, the J call TRBJ1-2; TRBD1 might be the D (5 bases). The germline V gene encodes CDR1 DFQATT and CDR2 SNEGSKA (reference sequence). This CDR3 has 11 amino acids. Trimming pared 6 bases from V and 8 bases from J, leaving 13 bases between.

The chain joins TRBV5-4 to TRBJ2-5; D is possibly TRBD1 (8 bases). CDR3 length: 15 amino acids. Trimming pared 4 bases from V and 4 bases from J, leaving 17 bases between. The germline CDR1 and CDR2 sequences are SGHNT and YYREEE (reference sequence). CDR3 residues: CASSPTTGGGETQYF. The CDR3 nucleotides are TGTGCCAGCAGCCCAACTACAGGGGGGGGAGAGACCCAGTACTTC. Full variable domain (remainder filled in from reference TRBV5-4 and TRBJ2-5): ETGVTQSPTHLIKTRGQQVTLRCSSQSGHNTVSWYQQALGQGPQFIFQYYREEENGRGNFPPRFSGLQFPNYSSELNVNALELDDSALYLCASSPTTGGGETQYFGPGTRLLVL.

V usage is TRBV30 and J usage is TRBJ2-7; D gene ambiguous. The germline V gene has CDR1 GTSNPN and CDR2 SVGIG (reference sequence). V lost 0 bases and J lost 4, with 7 bases in between. The CDR3 spans 12 residues. In DNA, the CDR3 is TGTGCCTGGAGTGTAGGCCCGTACGAGCAGTACTTC. Its protein is CAWSVGPYEQYF. The variable domain in full, completed from reference TRBV30 and TRBJ2-7, reads SQTIHQWPATLVQPVGSPLSLECTVEGTSNPNLYWYRQAAGRGLQLLFYSVGIGQISSEVPQNLSASRPQDRQFILSSKKLLLSDSGFYLCAWSVGPYEQYFGPGTRLTVT.

The V gene is TRBV20-1, the J gene TRBJ2-5, with D unclear. CDR1 DFQATT and CDR2 SNEGSKA come from the germline V gene (reference sequence). The CDR3 contains 10 residues. V lost 4 bases to trimming and J lost 2 bases, with 2 bases between them. The DNA for the CDR3 is TGCAGTGCTAATCAAGAGACCCAGTACTTC. Residues: CSANQETQYF.

Note on this clone: The same CDR3 also results from other DNA sequences found in this sample. This chain links TRBV18 with TRBJ1-1, with D possibly TRBD1 on 6 matching bases. Looked up from germline, CDR1 is KGHSH and CDR2 is LQKENI. The CDR3 consists of 13 residues. V was pared by 6 bases and J by 3 bases, with 11 bases between. CDR3 in amino acids: CASSHREDTEAFF. The CDR3 DNA is TGTGCCAGCTCCCACAGGGAGGACACTGAAGCTTTCTTT.